This T cell receptor (beta chain) was captured by sequencing in a study of beta chain features in type 1 diabetes. Expressed TCRB transcripts got sequenced, as all isolated RNA was reverse transcribed. It was found that naive, central memory and regulatory T cell samples averaged about 3.4 million reads. Here immunoSEQ multiplex PCR was the method, and the copy in TCRdb shows in-frame clones only, minus some. The profile covers hundreds of thousands of clones, with roughly a sixth appearing a single time and about 0.093% taken by the ten largest. Stem cell-like memory, regulatory, central memory and naive CD4+ cells were sorted via CD45RO/CCR7/CD25/CD127/CD95/CD27. V was clipped by 5 bases and J by 0 bases, with 5 bases between them. This CDR3 contains 12 residues. Per germline, CDR1 MNHNY and CDR2 SVGAGI (reference sequence).

The specimen was naive CD4+ T cells from blood. This sequence was found in a man aged 18 to 35 in good health. This chain links TRBV6-6 with TRBJ2-7; D unresolved. CDR3 coding DNA: TGTGCCAGCAGTACAAGCTCCTACGAGCAGTACTTC. It translates to CASSTSSYEQYF.